Described below is a single TCR beta chain sequence and its context. Antigen unknown. At one end the junction does not follow the germline gene, possibly because of a read error. The entry originates in a study of tumor and adjacent non-tumor tissue in lung cancer. For the study at large: Each sample yielded millions of productive TCRbeta reads on average.

Whole-study results and caveats: Top 100 clones took a larger repertoire share in normal lung. Significantly higher TCR diversity was found in tumor than normal lung.

Three rounds of nested PCR, following a modified ARM-PCR protocol, produced the TCRbeta library. MiXCR, applied by TCRdb to the multiplex PCR reads, yields one record per CDR3 protein. Found here are tens of thousands of distinct CDR3 sequences, over 65% of them singletons; the top ten hold less than 50%. Germline CDR1 is SQVTM and CDR2 is ANQGSEA. The CDR3 covers 16 residues. No cell sorting was done before RNA was extracted from the tissue. The normal lung tissue was taken more than 3 cm from the tumor edge. The sample was distant non-tumor lung tissue. The sequence came from a man between 65 and 79 years old with non-small cell lung cancer. The J gene is TRBJ2-5, the V gene TRBV29-1, with D unclear. For the CDR3, the DNA is TGCAGCGCCAGGCCCTACCTCCAGATGGGTCAAGAGACCCATTACTTC. It specifies CSARPYLQMGQETHYF.